The 14 T cell receptor beta chains given below trace back to one sample, sequenced in a study of T cells expressing NK-cell markers. TCRdb reprocessed the 5' RACE reads and reports one entry per CDR3 protein, with no DNA. Its listing shows about 550,000 distinct CDR3 sequences. Sequenced: blood T cells: a sorted CD56 or NKG2C T cell subset, CD4+ or CD8+ T cells, or bulk PBMC T cells (not recorded which). The receptor set was obtained from a man aged 18 to 29 in good health.

This chain links TRBV7-8 with TRBJ2-1; TCRdb's D call of TRBD1 is untestable without DNA. Germline V gene data show CDR1 as SGHVS and CDR2 as FQNEAQ. This CDR3 region has 13 residues. CDR3 amino acids: CASRQGRIDEQFF.

The genes are TRBV29-1 and TRBJ1-4; TCRdb reports TRBD1, a call that lacks DNA to check it against. CDR3 length: 13 amino acids. The germline V gene encodes CDR1 SQVTM and CDR2 ANQGSEA. The CDR3 loop is CSVGHGGAEKLFF.

The J gene is TRBJ2-1, the V gene TRBV7-8. Germline values: CDR1 SGHVS, CDR2 FQNEAQ. The CDR3 consists of 17 residues. The CDR3 spells CASSQLERLASYNEQFF.

V gene TRBV10-3 combines with J gene TRBJ2-2; absent DNA, TCRdb's TRBD1 call cannot be checked. The CDR3 has 17 residues. CDR1 is ENHRY, CDR2 SYGVKD, per germline. The CDR3 here is CAISESPGQGVTGELFF.

The chain joins TRBV7-2 to TRBJ2-2; as DNA is missing, the TRBD1 call by TCRdb cannot be tested. Looked up from germline, CDR1 is SGHTA and CDR2 is FQGNSA. This CDR3 comprises 15 residues. CDR3 region: CASSPGDLYTGELFF.

The chain has TRBV18 and TRBJ2-1. The CDR3 spans 15 residues. Germline CDR1 reads KGHSH; CDR2 reads LQKENI. The CDR3 sequence is CASSPPTRIINEQFF.

The rearrangement links TRBV6-1 to TRBJ1-5; TCRdb's assignment of TRBD1 cannot be checked, as there is no DNA. Per the germline V gene, CDR1 is MNHNS and CDR2 is SASEGT. The CDR3 sequence is 15 residues long. CDR3: CASSGPGQGNQPQHF.

CDR3 residues: CASSFTGTGDQPQHF. The chain combines TRBV5-6 with TRBJ1-5; TCRdb's assignment of TRBD1 cannot be checked, as there is no DNA. The CDR3 spans 15 residues. CDR1 SGHDT and CDR2 YYEEEE come from the germline V gene.

The genes are TRBV7-2 and TRBJ2-7; TCRdb's D call of TRBD1 is untestable without DNA. The germline V gene encodes CDR1 SGHTA and CDR2 FQGNSA. CDR3 length: 14 amino acids. CDR3 in amino acids: CASSLAPGLYEQYF.

The V call is TRBV6-1, the J call TRBJ1-5; the D call of TRBD1 rests on TCRdb alone, since no DNA is present to check it. Germline assignment: CDR1 MNHNS and CDR2 SASEGT. The CDR3 consists of 15 residues. This CDR3 reads CASSQDTGVNQPQHF.

CDR3: CSVAGGTGASGTQYF. This chain links TRBV29-1 with TRBJ2-5; TCRdb designates TRBD1, a call that cannot be tested without DNA. This CDR3 is 15 amino acids long. Germline loops: CDR1 SQVTM, CDR2 ANQGSEA.

The V and J genes are TRBV2 and TRBJ2-2; TCRdb proposes TRBD1, but this gene call is untestable without DNA. This CDR3 is 13 amino acids long. The germline V gene encodes CDR1 SNHLY and CDR2 FYNNEI. CDR3: CASTIRGAGELFF. The full variable domain, in which reference TRBV2 and TRBJ2-2 provide the parts outside the CDR3, is EPEVTQTPSHQVTQMGQEVILRCVPISNHLYFYWYRQILGQKVEFLVSFYNNEISEKSEIFDDQFSVERPDGSNFTLKIRSTKLEDSAMYFCASTIRGAGELFFGEGSRLTVL.

This sequence joins TRBV4-2 and TRBJ2-7; TCRdb names TRBD1, which stays unverified in the absence of DNA. This CDR3 is built from 14 residues. Germline V lookup: CDR1 LGHNA, CDR2 YNFKEQ. CDR3 in amino acids: CASSQGITPGEQYF.

The chain joins TRBV15 to TRBJ2-1; the D call of TRBD2 rests on TCRdb alone, since no DNA is present to check it. CDR3 length: 17 residues. Germline CDR1 and CDR2: LNHNV and YYDKDF (reference sequence). The CDR3 is CATSRDLTGERDNEQFF.